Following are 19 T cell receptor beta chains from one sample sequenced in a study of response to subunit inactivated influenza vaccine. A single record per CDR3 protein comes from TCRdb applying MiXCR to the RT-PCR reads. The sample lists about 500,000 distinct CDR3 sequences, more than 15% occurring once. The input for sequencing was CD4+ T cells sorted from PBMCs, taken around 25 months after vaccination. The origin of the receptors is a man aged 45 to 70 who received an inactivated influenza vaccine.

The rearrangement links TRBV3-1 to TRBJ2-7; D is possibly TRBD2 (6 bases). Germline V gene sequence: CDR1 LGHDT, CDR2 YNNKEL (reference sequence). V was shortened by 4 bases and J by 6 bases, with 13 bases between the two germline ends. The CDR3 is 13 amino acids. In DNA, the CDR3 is TGTGCCAGCAGCCGTTACCAGGGAGGCGAGCAGTACTTC. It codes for CASSRYQGGEQYF.

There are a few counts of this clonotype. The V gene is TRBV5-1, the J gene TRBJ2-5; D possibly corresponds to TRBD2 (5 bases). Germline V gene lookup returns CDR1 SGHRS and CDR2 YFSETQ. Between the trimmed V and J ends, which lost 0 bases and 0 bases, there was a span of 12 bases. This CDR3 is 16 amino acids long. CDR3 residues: CASSLELATYQETQYF. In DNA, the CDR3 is TGCGCCAGCAGCTTGGAATTAGCGACGTACCAAGAGACCCAGTACTTC.

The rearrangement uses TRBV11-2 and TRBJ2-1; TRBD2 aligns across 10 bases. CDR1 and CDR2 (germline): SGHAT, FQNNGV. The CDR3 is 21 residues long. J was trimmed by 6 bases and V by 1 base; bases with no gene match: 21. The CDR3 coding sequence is TGTGCCAGCAGCTTAGTTCCCTTAGCGGGAGGACTTTTACGGCTAGGCAATGAGCAGTTCTTC. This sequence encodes CASSLVPLAGGLLRLGNEQFF.

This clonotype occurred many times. CDR3 region: CASSPNPRAGGPRNEQFF. In DNA form, the CDR3 reads TGTGCCAGCAGCCCCAACCCTAGGGCGGGAGGGCCGCGGAATGAGCAGTTCTTC. The chain combines TRBV7-9 with TRBJ2-1; TRBD2 matches 9 bases. Germline CDR1 is SEHNR and CDR2 is FQNEAQ (reference sequence). V dropped 5 bases and J dropped 7; count of bases not matched to a gene: 18. This CDR3 is 18 amino acids long. Full variable domain (missing parts from reference TRBV7-9 and TRBJ2-1): DTGVSQNPRHKITKRGQNVTFRCDPISEHNRLYWYRQTLGQGPEFLTYFQNEAQLEKSRLLSDRFSAERPKGSFSTLEIQRTEQGDSAMYLCASSPNPRAGGPRNEQFFGPGTRLTVL.

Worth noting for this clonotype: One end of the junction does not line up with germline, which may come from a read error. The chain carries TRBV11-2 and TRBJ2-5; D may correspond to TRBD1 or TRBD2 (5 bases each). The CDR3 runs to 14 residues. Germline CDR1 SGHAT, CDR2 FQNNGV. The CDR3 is CTSSLWGSEETQYF. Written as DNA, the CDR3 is TGTACCAGCAGCTTATGGGGGTCTGAAGAGACCCAGTACTTC.

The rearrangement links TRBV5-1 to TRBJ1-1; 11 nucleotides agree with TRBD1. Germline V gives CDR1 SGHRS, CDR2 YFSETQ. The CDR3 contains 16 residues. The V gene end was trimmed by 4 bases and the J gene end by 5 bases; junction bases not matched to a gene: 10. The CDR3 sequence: CASSPTEGQGGTEAFF. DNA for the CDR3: TGCGCCAGCAGCCCCACGGAGGGACAGGGGGGAACTGAAGCTTTCTTT.

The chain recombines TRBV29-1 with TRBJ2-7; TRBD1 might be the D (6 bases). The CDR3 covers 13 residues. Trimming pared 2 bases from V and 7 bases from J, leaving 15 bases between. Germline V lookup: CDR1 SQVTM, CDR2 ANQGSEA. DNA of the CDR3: TGCAGCGTTGAATTGTGGGGGCCGGGTGAGCAGTACTTC. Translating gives CSVELWGPGEQYF.

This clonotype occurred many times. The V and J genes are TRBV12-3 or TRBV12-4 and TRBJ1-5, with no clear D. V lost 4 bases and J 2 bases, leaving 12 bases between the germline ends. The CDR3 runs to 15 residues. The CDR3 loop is CASSSPGTGNQPQHF. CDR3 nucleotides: TGTGCCAGCAGTTCCCCGGGTACGGGCAATCAGCCCCAGCATTTT.

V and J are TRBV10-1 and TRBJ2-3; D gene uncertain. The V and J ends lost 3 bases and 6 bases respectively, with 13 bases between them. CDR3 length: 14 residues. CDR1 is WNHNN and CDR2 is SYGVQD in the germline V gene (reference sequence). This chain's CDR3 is CASSEDTPLDTQYF. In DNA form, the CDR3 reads TGCGCCAGCAGTGAAGATACCCCGTTGGATACGCAGTATTTT.

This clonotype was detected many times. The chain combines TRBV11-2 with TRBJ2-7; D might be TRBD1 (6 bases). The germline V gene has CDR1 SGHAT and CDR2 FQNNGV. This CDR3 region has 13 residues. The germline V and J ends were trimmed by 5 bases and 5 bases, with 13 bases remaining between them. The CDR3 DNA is TGTGCCAGCAGCCCCCAGGGGATCCACGAGCAGTACTTC. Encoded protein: CASSPQGIHEQYF.

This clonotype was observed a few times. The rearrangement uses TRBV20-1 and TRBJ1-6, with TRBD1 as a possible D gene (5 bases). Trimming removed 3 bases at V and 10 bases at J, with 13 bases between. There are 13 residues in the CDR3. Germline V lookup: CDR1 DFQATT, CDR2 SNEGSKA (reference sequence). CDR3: CSARERPGSPLHF. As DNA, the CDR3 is TGCAGTGCTAGGGAAAGGCCAGGGTCACCCCTCCACTTT.

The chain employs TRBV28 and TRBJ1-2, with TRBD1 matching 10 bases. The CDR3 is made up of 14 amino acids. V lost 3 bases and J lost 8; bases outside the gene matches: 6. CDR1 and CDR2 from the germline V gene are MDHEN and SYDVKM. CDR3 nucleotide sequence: TGTGCCAGCAGTTTTGGGGGGACAGGGGTAGGCTACACCTTC. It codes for CASSFGGTGVGYTF.

DNA of the CDR3: TGTGCCAGCAGCTTTGGGGGGGCCGGTGGCTACACCTTC. Its protein is CASSFGGAGGYTF. The V and J genes are TRBV11-2 and TRBJ1-2, with D possibly matching TRBD1 (6 bases). The germline V gene has CDR1 SGHAT and CDR2 FQNNGV. V was clipped by 3 bases and J by 7 bases, with 12 bases between them. This CDR3 is built from 13 residues.

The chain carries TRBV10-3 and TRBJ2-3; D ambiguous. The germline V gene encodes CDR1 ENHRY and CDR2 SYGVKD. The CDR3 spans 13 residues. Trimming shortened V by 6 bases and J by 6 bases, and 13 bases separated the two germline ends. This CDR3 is CAISTPGEDTQYF. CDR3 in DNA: TGTGCCATCAGCACCCCCGGCGAGGATACGCAGTATTTT.

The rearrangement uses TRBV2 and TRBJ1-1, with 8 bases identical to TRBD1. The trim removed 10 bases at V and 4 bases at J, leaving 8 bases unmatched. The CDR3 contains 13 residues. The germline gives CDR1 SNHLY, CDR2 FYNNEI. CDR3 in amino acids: CAINRDRGTEAFF. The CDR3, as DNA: TGTGCCATCAACCGTGACAGGGGCACTGAAGCTTTCTTT.

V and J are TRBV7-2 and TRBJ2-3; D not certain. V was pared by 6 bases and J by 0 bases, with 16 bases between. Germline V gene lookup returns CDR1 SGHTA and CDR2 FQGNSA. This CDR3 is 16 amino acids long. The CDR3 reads CASSQQLYASTDTQYF. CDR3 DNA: TGTGCCAGCAGTCAGCAGCTTTACGCTAGCACAGATACGCAGTATTTT.

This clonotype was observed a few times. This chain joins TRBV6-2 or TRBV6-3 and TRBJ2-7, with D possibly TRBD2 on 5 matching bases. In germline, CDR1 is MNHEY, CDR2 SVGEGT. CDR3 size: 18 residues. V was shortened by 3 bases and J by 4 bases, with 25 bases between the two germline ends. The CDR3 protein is CASSYSRNPDSLSYEQYF. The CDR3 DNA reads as TGTGCCAGCAGTTATTCCAGAAACCCGGACTCCTTATCTTACGAGCAGTACTTC.

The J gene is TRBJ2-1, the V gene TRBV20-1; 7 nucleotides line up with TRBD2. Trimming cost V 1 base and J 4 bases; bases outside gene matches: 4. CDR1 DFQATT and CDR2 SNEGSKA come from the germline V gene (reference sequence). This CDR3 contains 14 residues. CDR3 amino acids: CSARVAGVYNEQFF. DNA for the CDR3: TGCAGTGCTAGAGTTGCGGGAGTTTACAATGAGCAGTTCTTC.

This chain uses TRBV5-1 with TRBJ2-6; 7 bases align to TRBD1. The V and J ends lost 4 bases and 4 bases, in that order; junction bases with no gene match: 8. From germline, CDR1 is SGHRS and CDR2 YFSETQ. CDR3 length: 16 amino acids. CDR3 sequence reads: CASSATGLSGANVLTF. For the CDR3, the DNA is TGCGCCAGCAGCGCGACAGGGCTTTCAGGGGCCAACGTCCTGACTTTC.